This TCR beta chain was recovered during a study of tumor-infiltrating lymphocytes in oesophageal squamous cell carcinoma. The CDR3 is 11 amino acids. The ends were cut back, 5 bases at V and 5 bases at J, with 7 bases in the middle. Judged by abundance, this clonotype is medium-sized. TCRdb itself ran the PCR reads through MiXCR, one entry per CDR3 protein. The table has 18,000 or so distinct CDR3 sequences, less than 45% seen once. This chain uses TRBV12-3 or TRBV12-4 with TRBJ2-7, with D hard to call. Source material: normal esophageal tissue next to the tumor. The sequence came from a male donor with esophageal squamous cell carcinoma. CDR3 sequence: CASSNYDEQYF. CDR3 in DNA: TGTGCCAGCAGTAACTACGACGAGCAGTACTTC.